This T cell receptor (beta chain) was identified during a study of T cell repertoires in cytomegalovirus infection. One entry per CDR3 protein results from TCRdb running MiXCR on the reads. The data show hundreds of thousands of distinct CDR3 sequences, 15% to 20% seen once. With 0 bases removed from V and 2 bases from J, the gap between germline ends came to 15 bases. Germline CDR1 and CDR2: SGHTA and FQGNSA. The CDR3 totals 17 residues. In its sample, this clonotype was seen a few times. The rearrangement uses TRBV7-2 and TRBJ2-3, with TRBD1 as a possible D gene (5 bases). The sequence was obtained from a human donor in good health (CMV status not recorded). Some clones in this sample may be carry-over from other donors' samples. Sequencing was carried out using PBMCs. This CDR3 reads CASSLAFTGPHTDTQYF. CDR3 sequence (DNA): TGTGCCAGCAGCTTAGCGTTTACAGGACCACACACAGATACGCAGTATTTT.